The entry below gives a single TCR beta chain sequence along with its context. Its matching antigen is unknown. Researchers ran the PCR with 60 Vbeta and 13 Jbeta primers. Only in-frame clones appear in the TCRdb table, and some are missing; sequencing was by immunoSEQ multiplex PCR. The table records more than 95,000 clones, over 65% of them present only once. The sample comes from a study of cytomegalovirus exposure and HLA in healthy donors. Whole-study findings and limits: An analysis was carried out later, and it reportedly showed fewer N-insertions in an Asian-associated ancestry cluster than the 666-donor mean. In a later analysis, approximately 18,000 TCR beta sequences were associated with HLA alleles at 0.05 false discovery rate. Later examination showed HLA-associated TCR beta chains had greater clonal expansion than equally common others.

V lost 5 bases, J lost 3 bases, and 3 bases stayed unmatched. CDR1 is MNHNS, CDR2 SASEGT, per germline. The CDR3 sequence is 14 residues long. The source of this sequence is a man aged 30 to 45 in good health and CMV-seropositive. The rearrangement uses TRBV6-1 and TRBJ2-7; 11 bases fit TRBD1. Sequencing was performed on PBMCs. CDR3 sequence reads: CASSTGTGGYEQYF. The CDR3, as DNA: TGTGCCAGCAGTACGGGGACAGGGGGCTACGAGCAGTACTTC.